The 20 T cell receptor beta chains below were found in one sample sequenced in a study of spatial heterogeneity in lung cancer (dated by TCRdb to the late 2010s). The method behind the library was 5' RACE. The sequencer was a NextSeq 500. Using fastp at Q25 and MiXCR, TCRdb reprocessed the public reads and kept productive beta chains. Rows are unified per CDR3 protein, each entry keeping the most common DNA and genes. The sample table holds roughly 21,000 distinct CDR3 sequences, of which roughly 3% were seen once. The ten largest clones take up more than 25% of the sample. Per the publication, the time point label means: sample taken at primary tumor resection. Without any cell sorting, TCR sequencing was performed on whole RNA extracted either from tumor and nontumor lung tissue or from cryopreserved PBMC samples. Specimen: PBMCs, collected at surgery. These receptors were taken from a female donor with early-stage non-small cell lung cancer.

This clonotype was detected many times. CDR3 residues: CASRRPASRSSTDTQYF. The CDR3 DNA sequence: TGCGCCAGCAGGCGCCCGGCTAGCAGATCTAGCACAGATACGCAGTATTTT. This sequence joins TRBV5-1 and TRBJ2-3; tentative D call: TRBD2 (5 bases). The CDR3 covers 17 residues. Germline CDR1 reads SGHRS; CDR2 reads YFSETQ. V lost 5 bases to trimming and J lost 0 bases, with 19 bases between them. Variable domain in full (rest from reference TRBV5-1 and TRBJ2-3): KAGVTQTPRYLIKTRGQQVTLSCSPISGHRSVSWYQQTPGQGLQFLFEYFSETQRNKGNFPGRFSGRQFSNSRSEMNVSTLELGDSALYLCASRRPASRSSTDTQYFGPGTRLTVL.

This clonotype was seen at least ten times. The V gene is TRBV5-6, the J gene TRBJ1-2, with TRBD1 identical over 8 bases. Germline-derived CDR1 and CDR2 are SGHDT and YYEEEE. The J segment lost 4 bases and the V segment lost 2 bases, leaving 7 bases of the junction unmatched. This CDR3 has 15 amino acids. The chain's CDR3 is CASSFAGTGSYGYTF. For the CDR3, the DNA is TGTGCCAGCAGCTTCGCCGGGACAGGCTCCTATGGCTACACCTTC. Full variable domain (rest looked up from reference TRBV5-6 and TRBJ1-2): DAGVTQSPTHLIKTRGQQVTLRCSPKSGHDTVSWYQQALGQGPQFIFQYYEEEERQRGNFPDRFSGHQFPNYSSELNVNALLLGDSALYLCASSFAGTGSYGYTFGSGTRLTVV.

This clonotype was observed a handful of times. The chain uses TRBV20-1 and TRBJ2-7; D perhaps matches TRBD1 (6 bases). Trimming took 1 base from V and 4 from J, leaving 8 bases between them. The CDR3 length is 12 residues. Germline CDR1 reads DFQATT; CDR2 reads SNEGSKA (reference sequence). This CDR3 is CSARADSYEQYF. CDR3 sequence (DNA): TGCAGTGCTAGAGCGGACAGTTACGAGCAGTACTTC.

This clonotype was counted a few times. A much larger clone is a single base away; this may be a read error. The chain recombines TRBV5-1 with TRBJ1-3; D remains ambiguous. Trimming cost V 1 base and J 4 bases, with 3 bases left between them. CDR3 length: 12 residues. Germline CDR1 and CDR2: SGHRS and YFSETQ. Here the CDR3 DNA reads TGCGCCAGCAGCTTGTACGGAAACACCATATATTTT. Protein product: CASSLYGNTIYF. Using reference TRBV5-1 and TRBJ1-3 for the parts outside the CDR3, the full variable domain is KAGVTQTPRYLIKTRGQQVTLSCSPISGHRSVSWYQQTPGQGLQFLFEYFSETQRNKGNFPGRFSGRQFSNSRSEMNVSTLELGDSALYLCASSLYGNTIYFGEGSWLTVV.

In its sample, this clonotype was seen many times. The chain couples TRBV28 to TRBJ2-1, with D unresolved. The CDR3 is 11 amino acids. Germline V gene data show CDR1 as MDHEN and CDR2 as SYDVKM. Trimming removed 0 bases from V and 16 bases from J, with 10 bases in between. CDR3 in DNA: TGTGCCAGCAGTTTATGGACTCTGCAATTCTTC. Its translation is CASSLWTLQFF.

This clonotype was seen many times. The V and J genes are TRBV2 and TRBJ2-7, with a possible D match to TRBD2 (5 bases). This CDR3 has 13 residues. With 0 bases removed from V and 5 bases from J, the gap between germline ends came to 8 bases. Germline lookup yields CDR1 SNHLY and CDR2 FYNNEI. CDR3 sequence (DNA): TGTGCCAGCAGTGAAGCCCTCGGGGACGAGCAGTACTTC. This codes for CASSEALGDEQYF.

As to this clonotype: It may be a read error: a sequence one base away is much more abundant. This chain links TRBV6-6 with TRBJ2-3; TRBD1 might be the D (5 bases). The CDR3 runs 14 residues. The V gene's germline CDR1 is MNHNY and CDR2 SVGAGI (reference sequence). The V end was cut by 3 bases, the J end by 4 bases, with 11 bases between. The CDR3 spells CASSYQGHSDTQYF. CDR3 sequence (DNA): TGTGCCAGCAGTTATCAGGGTCACTCAGATACGCAGTATTTT.

This clonotype was picked up many times. V gene TRBV4-2 combines with J gene TRBJ2-7; 7 nucleotides line up with TRBD1. This CDR3 has 15 amino acids. Germline V gives CDR1 LGHNA, CDR2 YNFKEQ. The V gene end was trimmed by 1 base and the J gene end by 1 base; junction bases not matched to a gene: 4. The CDR3 coding sequence is TGTGCCAGCAGCCAAGCCAGGGACAGTTCCTACGAGCAGTACTTC. Its translation is CASSQARDSSYEQYF.

V gene TRBV2 combines with J gene TRBJ2-1, with 10 nucleotides matching TRBD2. Per the germline V gene, CDR1 is SNHLY and CDR2 is FYNNEI. Germline trimming cut 4 bases from V and 0 bases from J; bases unmatched to any gene: 12. The length of the CDR3 is 19 residues. CDR3 nucleotide sequence: TGTGCCAGCAGTGTCCTAGCGGGAGTCGTCGGGAGCTCCTACAATGAGCAGTTCTTC. This codes for CASSVLAGVVGSSYNEQFF.

This clonotype was seen ten or more times. The chain couples TRBV11-3 to TRBJ2-1; 8 bases are shared with TRBD2. The ends lost 4 bases at V and 3 bases at J; junction bases unmatched: 2. This CDR3 is built from 14 residues. The germline gives CDR1 SGHNT, CDR2 YENEEA. The CDR3 DNA reads TGTGCCAGCAGCTCAAGCGGGAGCTACAATGAGCAGTTCTTC. Its protein is CASSSSGSYNEQFF.

Ten or more counts support this clonotype. The genes are TRBV20-1 and TRBJ2-2, with D possibly TRBD2 on 6 matching bases. The CDR3 length is 16 residues. Trimming stripped 3 bases from V and 0 bases from J, with 14 bases between. CDR1 and CDR2 from the germline V gene are DFQATT and SNEGSKA (reference sequence). The CDR3 sequence: CSASGRGATNTGELFF. CDR3 nucleotides: TGCAGTGCTAGCGGGAGAGGCGCTACGAACACCGGGGAGCTGTTTTTT.

This clonotype showed up many times. The chain combines TRBV11-2 with TRBJ2-3; 10 bases line up with TRBD2. Germline CDR1 reads SGHAT; CDR2 reads FQNNGV. J was trimmed by 6 bases and V by 1 base; bases with no gene match: 13. The CDR3 length is 18 residues. The CDR3 region is CASSLAPLAGETYDTQYF. In DNA, the CDR3 is TGTGCCAGCAGCTTAGCTCCGCTAGCGGGGGAAACCTATGATACGCAGTATTTT.

The table lists this clonotype with many counts. The V gene is TRBV24-1, the J gene TRBJ2-1, with 11 nucleotides matching TRBD2. Germline V gene lookup returns CDR1 KGHDR and CDR2 SFDVKD. The ends lost 3 bases at V and 6 bases at J; junction bases unmatched: 3. This CDR3 is 15 amino acids long. The CDR3 reads CATSDVLAGANEQFF. Written as DNA, the CDR3 is TGTGCCACCAGTGATGTACTAGCGGGAGCCAATGAGCAGTTCTTC.

This clonotype was found many times. The chain uses TRBV6-1 and TRBJ1-1, with 8 bases that match TRBD1. The germline V gene has CDR1 MNHNS and CDR2 SASEGT. This CDR3 region has 15 residues. Germline trimming cut 7 bases from V and 1 base from J; bases unmatched to any gene: 8. The CDR3 nucleotides read TGTGCCAGCACCCCACGGACAGGGACGAACACTGAAGCTTTCTTT. This encodes CASTPRTGTNTEAFF.

Ten or more counts support this clonotype. This CDR3 is CASSPRISGNTIYF. The CDR3 nucleotides are TGTGCCAGCAGCCCCCGGATTTCTGGAAACACCATATATTTT. This chain joins TRBV11-2 and TRBJ1-3; D is unclear. V lost 5 bases and J 1 base, leaving 9 bases between the germline ends. In germline, CDR1 is SGHAT, CDR2 FQNNGV. This CDR3 comprises 14 residues.

This clonotype was counted at least ten times. The chain recombines TRBV12-3 or TRBV12-4 with TRBJ1-2, with 7 bases identical to TRBD1. The CDR3 sequence is 14 residues long. After removal of 1 base from V and 7 bases from J, the junction contained 6 bases not matched to a gene. CDR3 coding DNA: TGTGCCAGCAGTTTAGTTGGAGGGGGCCGTGGCTACACCTTC. It encodes CASSLVGGGRGYTF.

This clonotype was picked up many times. The chain combines TRBV4-2 with TRBJ2-3, with D uncertain. The germline V gene encodes CDR1 LGHNA and CDR2 YNFKEQ. Trimming shortened V by 3 bases and J by 6 bases, and 10 bases separated the two germline ends. This CDR3 is built from 13 residues. This CDR3 is CASSHATGDTQYF. The CDR3 DNA reads TGTGCCAGCAGCCATGCTACCGGGGATACGCAGTATTTT.

This clonotype was found many times. This sequence joins TRBV6-6 and TRBJ2-7; D not resolved. Germline V gene data show CDR1 as MNHNY and CDR2 as SVGAGI (reference sequence). This CDR3 is built from 13 residues. The ends were cut back, 6 bases at V and 2 bases at J, with 11 bases in the middle. CDR3 sequence reads: CASRDWGAYEQYF. The CDR3 region has the DNA TGTGCCAGCAGAGACTGGGGTGCCTACGAGCAGTACTTC.

In its sample, this clonotype was seen many times. The chain is built from TRBV5-1 and TRBJ2-2; no clear D gene. The CDR3 is made up of 13 amino acids. V lost 0 bases and J lost 7, with 7 bases in between. Germline-derived CDR1 and CDR2 are SGHRS and YFSETQ. The CDR3 spells CASSLGAGGELFF. CDR3 in DNA: TGCGCCAGCAGCTTGGGGGCCGGCGGGGAGCTGTTTTTT.

This clonotype was observed many times. The genes are TRBV7-2 and TRBJ2-3, with D uncertain. V lost 1 base to trimming and J lost 0 bases, with 8 bases between them. The CDR3 is 15 amino acids. Germline lookup yields CDR1 SGHTA and CDR2 FQGNSA. Here the CDR3 reads CASSLGHGSTDTQYF. As DNA, the CDR3 is TGTGCCAGCAGCTTAGGACACGGAAGCACAGATACGCAGTATTTT.